The clone carrying this T cell receptor beta chain was seen ten or more times. The sample comes from a study of T cell repertoires in cytomegalovirus infection. Each CDR3 protein is one row after TCRdb ran MiXCR on the reads. Of approximately 500,000 distinct CDR3 sequences listed, 16% were seen once; the top ten hold roughly 25%. The V gene lost 3 bases and the J gene lost 8 bases, with 17 bases spanning the gap. The CDR3 runs to 15 residues. CDR1 is SGHVS and CDR2 is FQNEAQ in the germline V gene. This chain connects TRBV7-8 to TRBJ2-1; D may be TRBD1 or TRBD2 (5 bases each). The source is a human donor in good health (CMV status not recorded). Some clones in this sample may be carry-over from other donors' samples. The source material was CD8+ T cells from PBMCs. DNA for the CDR3: TGTGCCAGCAGCTTCCTCGGGACGGGGAAGGATGAGCAGTTCTTC. It specifies CASSFLGTGKDEQFF.